Listed below are T cell receptor beta chains from one sample, sequenced in a study of T cells in Graves' hyperthyroidism and ophthalmopathy. Each CDR3 protein is one row after TCRdb ran MiXCR on the multiplex PCR reads. Of fewer than 500,000 distinct CDR3 sequences listed, approximately 15% are singletons. The sequenced sample was blood. These receptors originate from a man aged 18-30 years with Graves' ophthalmopathy. Each CDR3 is given with its conserved first and last residue. Fields, in order: clone size, J gene, D gene, V gene, CDR3 protein, CDR3 DNA. D genes are given only for firm matches. Clone size is given for some rows only: seen once, a few or many times, or a class if the clone is expanded.

many,TRBJ2-7,.,TRBV27,CASSYVGTYEQYF,TGTGCCAGCAGTTACGTGGGCACCTACGAGCAGTACTTC
many,TRBJ2-5,.,TRBV29-1,CSVGDRETQYF,TGCAGCGTTGGGGACCGAGAGACCCAGTACTTC
many,TRBJ1-1,.,TRBV11-3,CASSLDGTQRQNTEAFF,TGTGCCAGCAGCTTAGATGGTACCCAGCGACAGAACACTGAAGCTTTCTTT
.,TRBJ2-7,.,TRBV6-2/TRBV6-3,CASSYFTSLTEQYF,TGTGCCAGCAGTTACTTTACGAGTTTGACCGAGCAGTACTTC
.,TRBJ2-7,TRBD2,TRBV4-1,CASSLVGRELDEQYF,TGCGCCAGCAGCCTAGTGGGGCGGGAGCTCGACGAGCAGTACTTC
many,TRBJ2-1,TRBD1,TRBV5-1,CASSLADRVRVIGHDEQFF,TGCGCCAGCAGCTTGGCCGACAGGGTAAGAGTAATCGGTCACGATGAGCAGTTCTTC
many,TRBJ2-1,.,TRBV7-9,CASTEGGSSYNEQFF,TGTGCCAGCACCGAGGGGGGGAGCTCCTACAATGAGCAGTTCTTC
many,TRBJ2-3,TRBD2,TRBV5-1,CASSLGTSLLRDTQYF,TGCGCCAGCAGCCTAGGGACTAGCCTTCTACGGGATACGCAGTATTTT
many,TRBJ2-1,.,TRBV27,CASSAGSFWINEQFF,TGTGCCAGCAGTGCCGGGAGTTTTTGGATCAATGAGCAGTTCTTC
many,TRBJ2-1,TRBD2,TRBV5-1,CASSLTGTSGGARNNEQFF,TGCGCCAGCAGCTTAACCGGGACTAGCGGGGGGGCGAGGAACAATGAGCAGTTCTTC
many,TRBJ2-1,.,TRBV5-1,CASRTGLVYNEQFF,TGCGCCAGCAGAACAGGGTTAGTCTACAATGAGCAGTTCTTC
many,TRBJ2-7,.,TRBV6-1,CASSERWDFSYEQYF,TGTGCCAGCAGTGAACGATGGGATTTCTCCTACGAGCAGTACTTC
many,TRBJ2-5,.,TRBV11-2,CASSPGTSNQETQYF,TGTGCCAGCAGCCCTGGGACCTCCAACCAAGAGACCCAGTACTTC
many,TRBJ2-5,.,TRBV2,CASRGGIETQYF,TGTGCCAGCAGAGGGGGGATAGAGACCCAGTACTTC
many,TRBJ2-1,TRBD2,TRBV12-3/TRBV12-4,CASSLRSGDHNEQFF,TGTGCCAGCAGTTTAAGAAGCGGGGATCACAATGAGCAGTTCTTC
many,TRBJ2-1,.,TRBV5-1,CASSSSGREQFF,TGCGCCAGCAGCTCATCGGGCCGTGAGCAGTTCTTC
many,TRBJ2-7,TRBD2,TRBV20-1,CSARDVGTSGRDYEQYF,TGCAGTGCTAGAGATGTAGGGACTAGCGGGAGGGACTACGAGCAGTACTTC
few,TRBJ1-4,.,TRBV19,CASSSRMVENEKLFF,TGTGCCAGTAGTAGCCGGATGGTAGAGAATGAAAAACTGTTTTTT
many,TRBJ2-3,TRBD2,TRBV11-3,CASSLGRGADTQYF,TGTGCCAGCAGCTTAGGGCGGGGGGCAGATACGCAGTATTTT
.,TRBJ2-5,.,TRBV3-1,CASSWDSPSRAGETQYF,TGTGCCAGCAGCTGGGACAGCCCTAGCCGAGCGGGAGAGACCCAGTACTTC
many,TRBJ2-1,TRBD1,TRBV5-1,CASSLGTGNYNEQFF,TGTGCCAGCAGCTTAGGGACAGGAAATTACAATGAGCAGTTCTTC
.,TRBJ1-1,TRBD1,TRBV19,CASSPGDRVLLNTEAFF,TGTGCCAGTAGTCCAGGGGACAGGGTCCTTTTGAACACTGAAGCTTTCTTT
many,TRBJ1-4,TRBD1,TRBV6-1,CASTQNDRGLNEKLFF,TGTGCCAGCACTCAGAACGACAGGGGCCTTAATGAAAAACTGTTTTTT
many,TRBJ2-5,.,TRBV12-3/TRBV12-4,CASSSAREETQYF,TGTGCCAGCAGTTCAGCCAGGGAAGAGACCCAGTACTTC
many,TRBJ2-1,.,TRBV7-9,CASSFEAGYNEQFF,TGTGCCAGCAGCTTTGAGGCAGGGTATAATGAGCAGTTCTTC
many,TRBJ1-1,TRBD1,TRBV6-1,CASRPGTVVTEAFF,TGTGCCAGCAGGCCCGGGACAGTCGTCACTGAAGCTTTCTTT
.,TRBJ2-2,TRBD1,TRBV6-4,CASSAYPGQGGTGELFF,TGTGCCAGCAGTGCCTACCCCGGACAGGGTGGAACCGGGGAGCTGTTTTTT
many,TRBJ1-1,.,TRBV13,CASTTRGANTEAFF,TGTGCCAGCACAACCCGGGGCGCGAACACTGAAGCTTTCTTT
.,TRBJ1-3,.,TRBV6-1,CASHLGSGNTIYF,TGTGCCAGCCACCTAGGCTCTGGAAACACCATATATTTT
many,TRBJ2-5,.,TRBV6-1,CASIRSGYQETQYF,TGTGCCAGCATTAGGTCGGGGTACCAAGAGACCCAGTACTTC
.,TRBJ1-1,TRBD1,TRBV9,CASSKGALTEAFF,TGTGCCAGCAGCAAGGGGGCCCTCACTGAAGCTTTCTTT
many,TRBJ1-5,.,TRBV19,CASSIDRENQPQHF,TGTGCCAGTAGTATAGACAGGGAGAACCAGCCCCAGCATTTT
.,TRBJ1-6,.,TRBV5-1,CASSSSWTDYASPLHF,TGCGCCAGCAGCTCGTCATGGACCGACTACGCTTCACCCCTCCACTTT
many,TRBJ2-5,.,TRBV9,CASSTLYQETQYF,TGTGCCAGCAGCACCTTGTACCAAGAGACCCAGTACTTC
many,TRBJ2-3,TRBD1,TRBV12-3/TRBV12-4,CASRGQVSTDTQYF,TGTGCCAGCAGGGGACAGGTCAGCACAGATACGCAGTATTTT
.,TRBJ2-2,.,TRBV11-2,CASSHGPGTGELFF,TGTGCCAGCAGCCATGGCCCGGGGACCGGGGAGCTGTTTTTT
many,TRBJ1-1,.,TRBV3-1,CASSQAGAQAFF,TGTGCCAGCAGCCAAGCAGGGGCGCAGGCTTTCTTT
many,TRBJ2-1,.,TRBV20-1,CSASINSYNEQFF,TGCAGTGCTAGTATCAACTCCTACAATGAGCAGTTCTTC
many,TRBJ2-7,.,TRBV12-3/TRBV12-4,CASSGSGRGREQYF,TGTGCCAGCAGTGGGAGTGGGAGGGGGCGCGAGCAGTACTTC
.,TRBJ2-3,.,TRBV9,CASSVESGARDTQYF,TGTGCCAGCAGCGTAGAGTCCGGGGCCCGGGATACGCAGTATTTT
few,TRBJ2-3,TRBD1,TRBV12-3/TRBV12-4,CASSDLRGLTDTQYF,TGTGCCAGCAGTGACCTCAGGGGGCTCACAGATACGCAGTATTTT
many,TRBJ1-1,TRBD1,TRBV25-1,CASSKGTGKNTEAFF,TGTGCCAGCAGTAAAGGGACAGGGAAGAACACTGAAGCTTTCTTT
many,TRBJ2-7,.,TRBV13,CASSFQAGISYEQYF,TGTGCCAGCAGCTTTCAGGCAGGGATCTCCTACGAGCAGTACTTC
many,TRBJ2-2,.,TRBV11-2,CASSLRTTIANTGELFF,TGTGCCAGCAGCTTAAGGACTACCATCGCGAACACCGGGGAGCTGTTTTTT
.,TRBJ2-1,.,TRBV6-1,CASSEASFSYNEQLF,TGTGCCAGCAGTGAAGCTAGTTTTAGCTACAATGAGCAGCTCTTC
many,TRBJ2-1,.,TRBV7-2,CASSLTGGLSSYNEQFF,TGTGCCAGCAGCTTAACTGGGGGCCTAAGCTCCTACAATGAGCAGTTCTTC
.,TRBJ1-2,.,TRBV20-1,CSARSGDAYGYTF,TGCAGTGCCCGATCCGGCGACGCCTATGGCTACACCTTC
many,TRBJ2-6,.,TRBV6-1,CASCKTVPGANVLTF,TGTGCCAGCTGCAAGACTGTCCCTGGGGCCAACGTCCTGACTTTC
many,TRBJ1-1,.,TRBV20-1,CSASPGVAEAFF,TGCAGTGCTAGCCCTGGGGTGGCTGAAGCTTTCTTT